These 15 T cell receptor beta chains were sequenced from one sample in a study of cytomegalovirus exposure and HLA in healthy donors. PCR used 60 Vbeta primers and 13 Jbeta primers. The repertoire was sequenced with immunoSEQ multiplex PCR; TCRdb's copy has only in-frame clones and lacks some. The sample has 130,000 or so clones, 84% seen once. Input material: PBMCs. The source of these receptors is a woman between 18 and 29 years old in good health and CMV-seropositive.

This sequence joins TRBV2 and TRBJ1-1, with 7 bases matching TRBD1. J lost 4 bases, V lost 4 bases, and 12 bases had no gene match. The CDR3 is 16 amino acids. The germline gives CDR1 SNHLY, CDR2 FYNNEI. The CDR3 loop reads CASSGTGGLRGTEAFF. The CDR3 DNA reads TGTGCCAGCAGTGGGACAGGTGGTCTTCGGGGCACTGAAGCTTTCTTT.

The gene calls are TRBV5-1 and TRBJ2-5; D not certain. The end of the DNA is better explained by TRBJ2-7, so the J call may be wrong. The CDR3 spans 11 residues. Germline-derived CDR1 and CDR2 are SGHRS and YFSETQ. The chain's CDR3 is CASSLGYEQYF. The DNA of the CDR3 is TGCGCCAGCAGCTTGGGGTACGAGCAGTACTTC.

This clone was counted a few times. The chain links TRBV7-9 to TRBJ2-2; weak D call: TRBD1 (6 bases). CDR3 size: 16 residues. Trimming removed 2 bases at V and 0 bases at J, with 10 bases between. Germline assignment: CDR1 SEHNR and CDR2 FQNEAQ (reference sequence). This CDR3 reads CASSLSAGANTGELFF. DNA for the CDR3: TGTGCCAGCAGCTTATCGGCAGGGGCGAACACCGGGGAGCTGTTTTTT. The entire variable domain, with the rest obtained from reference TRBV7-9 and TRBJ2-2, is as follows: DTGVSQNPRHKITKRGQNVTFRCDPISEHNRLYWYRQTLGQGPEFLTYFQNEAQLEKSRLLSDRFSAERPKGSFSTLEIQRTEQGDSAMYLCASSLSAGANTGELFFGEGSRLTVL.

Written as DNA, the CDR3 is TGTGCCAGCTCACCCCGACAGTCCCGCTCTGGGGCCAACGTCCTGACTTTC. It yields the protein CASSPRQSRSGANVLTF. The V and J genes are TRBV18 and TRBJ2-6; D might be TRBD1 (5 bases). V gave up 3 bases and J gave up 0 bases, with 12 bases separating them. This CDR3 region has 17 residues. The germline CDR1 and CDR2 sequences are KGHSH and LQKENI.

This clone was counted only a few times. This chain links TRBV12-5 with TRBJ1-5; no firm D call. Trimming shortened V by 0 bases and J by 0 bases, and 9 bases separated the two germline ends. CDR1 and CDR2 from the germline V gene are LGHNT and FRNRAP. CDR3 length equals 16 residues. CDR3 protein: CASGLVPGNSNQPQHF. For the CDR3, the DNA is TGTGCTAGTGGTTTGGTTCCAGGAAATAGCAATCAGCCCCAGCATTTT. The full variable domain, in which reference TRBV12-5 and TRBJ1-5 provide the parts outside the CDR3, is DARVTQTPRHKVTEMGQEVTMRCQPILGHNTVFWYRQTMMQGLELLAYFRNRAPLDDSGMPKDRFSAEMPDATLATLKIQPSEPRDSAVYFCASGLVPGNSNQPQHFGDGTRLSIL.

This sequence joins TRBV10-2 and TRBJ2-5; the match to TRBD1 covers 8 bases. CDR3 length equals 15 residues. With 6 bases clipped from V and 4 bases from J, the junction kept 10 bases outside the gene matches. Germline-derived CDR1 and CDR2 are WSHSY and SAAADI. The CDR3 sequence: CASRDGQGLGETQYF. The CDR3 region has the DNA TGCGCCAGCAGGGACGGACAGGGTTTGGGAGAGACCCAGTACTTC.

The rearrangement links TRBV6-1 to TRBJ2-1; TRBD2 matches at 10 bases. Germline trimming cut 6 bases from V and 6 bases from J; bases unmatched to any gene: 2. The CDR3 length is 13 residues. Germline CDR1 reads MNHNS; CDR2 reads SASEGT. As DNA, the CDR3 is TGTGCCAGCAGGCCTAGCGGGGGCAATGAGCAGTTCTTC. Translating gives CASRPSGGNEQFF.

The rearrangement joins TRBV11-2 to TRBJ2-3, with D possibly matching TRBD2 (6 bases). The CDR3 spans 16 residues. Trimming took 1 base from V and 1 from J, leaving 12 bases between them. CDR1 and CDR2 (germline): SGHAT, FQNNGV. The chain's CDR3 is CASSLVLGEGTDTQYF. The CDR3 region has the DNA TGTGCCAGCAGCTTAGTTTTAGGGGAGGGCACAGATACGCAGTATTTT.

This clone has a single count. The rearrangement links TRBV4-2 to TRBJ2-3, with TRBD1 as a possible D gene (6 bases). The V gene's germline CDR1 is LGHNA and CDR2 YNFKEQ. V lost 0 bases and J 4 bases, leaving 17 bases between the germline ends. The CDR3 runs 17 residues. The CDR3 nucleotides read TGTGCCAGCAGCCAAGATCCTCAAACAACAGGGTCAGATACGCAGTATTTT. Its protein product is CASSQDPQTTGSDTQYF.

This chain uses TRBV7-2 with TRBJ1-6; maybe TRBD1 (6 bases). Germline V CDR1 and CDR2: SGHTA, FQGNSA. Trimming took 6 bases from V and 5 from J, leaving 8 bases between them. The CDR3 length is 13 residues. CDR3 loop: CASSDRNNSPLHF. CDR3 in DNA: TGTGCCAGCAGTGACAGGAATAATTCACCCCTCCACTTT.

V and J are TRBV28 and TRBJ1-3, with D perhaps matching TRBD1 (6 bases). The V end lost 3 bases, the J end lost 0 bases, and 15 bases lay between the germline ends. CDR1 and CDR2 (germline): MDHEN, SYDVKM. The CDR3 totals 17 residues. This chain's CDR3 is CASSLTRGAYSGNTIYF. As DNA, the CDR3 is TGTGCCAGCAGTTTGACTCGGGGGGCTTACTCTGGAAACACCATATATTTT.

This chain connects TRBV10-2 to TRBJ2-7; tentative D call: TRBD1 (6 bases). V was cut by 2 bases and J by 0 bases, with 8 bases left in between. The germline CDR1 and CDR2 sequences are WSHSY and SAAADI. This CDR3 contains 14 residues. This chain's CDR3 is CASSETGPSYEQYF. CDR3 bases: TGCGCCAGCAGTGAGACAGGGCCCTCCTACGAGCAGTACTTC.

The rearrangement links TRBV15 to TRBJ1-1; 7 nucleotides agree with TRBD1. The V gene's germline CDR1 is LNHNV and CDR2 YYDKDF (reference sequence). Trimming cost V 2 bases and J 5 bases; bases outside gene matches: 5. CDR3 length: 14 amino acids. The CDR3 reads CATSRQTGRTEAFF. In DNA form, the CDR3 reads TGTGCCACCAGCAGACAGACAGGGCGGACTGAAGCTTTCTTT.

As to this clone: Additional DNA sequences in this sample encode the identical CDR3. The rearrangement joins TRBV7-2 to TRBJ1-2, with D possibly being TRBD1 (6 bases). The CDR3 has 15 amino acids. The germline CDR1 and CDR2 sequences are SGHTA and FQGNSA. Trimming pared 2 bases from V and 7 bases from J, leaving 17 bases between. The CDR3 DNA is TGTGCCAGCAGCTTAAGCGGCAGGGGCTTCCGTGGCTACACCTTC. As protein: CASSLSGRGFRGYTF.

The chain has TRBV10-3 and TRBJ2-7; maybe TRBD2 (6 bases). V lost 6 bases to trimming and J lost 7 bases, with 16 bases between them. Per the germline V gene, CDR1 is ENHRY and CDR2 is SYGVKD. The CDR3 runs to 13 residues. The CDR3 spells CAIRAGLGSEQYF. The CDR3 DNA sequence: TGTGCCATCAGGGCGGGACTGGGTTCTGAGCAGTACTTC.